This T cell receptor beta chain was identified in a study of blood T cells in healthy people across ages. J lost 2 bases, V lost 6 bases, and 3 bases had no gene match. This CDR3 comprises 13 residues. Germline V gene sequence: CDR1 SQVTM, CDR2 ANQGSEA. Next came a second PCR, run for about 6 to 12 cycles, which used a sample-barcoded 5' primer along with a J-beta primer mix. A minimum of 3 million CDR3-containing paired-end reads was obtained for each sample. TCRdb redid the calling of the 5' RACE reads with MiXCR, one entry per CDR3 protein. The sample contains 1.5 million to 2 million distinct CDR3 sequences, about 31% of which appear only once. Study-wide results and caveats: Versus aged donors, long-lived donors had higher diversity and more naive CD4+ cells. The fall in TCR beta diversity per million T cells was roughly linear with age.

Comment on this clonotype: Its antigen is unknown.

The sequenced sample was blood. This TCR was recovered from a woman aged 25 to 39 in good health. This chain uses TRBV29-1 with TRBJ2-7, with 11 bases aligning to TRBD1. DNA of the CDR3: TGCAGCGTGCGGACAGGGGGCCCCTACGAGCAGTACTTC. It is translated as CSVRTGGPYEQYF.